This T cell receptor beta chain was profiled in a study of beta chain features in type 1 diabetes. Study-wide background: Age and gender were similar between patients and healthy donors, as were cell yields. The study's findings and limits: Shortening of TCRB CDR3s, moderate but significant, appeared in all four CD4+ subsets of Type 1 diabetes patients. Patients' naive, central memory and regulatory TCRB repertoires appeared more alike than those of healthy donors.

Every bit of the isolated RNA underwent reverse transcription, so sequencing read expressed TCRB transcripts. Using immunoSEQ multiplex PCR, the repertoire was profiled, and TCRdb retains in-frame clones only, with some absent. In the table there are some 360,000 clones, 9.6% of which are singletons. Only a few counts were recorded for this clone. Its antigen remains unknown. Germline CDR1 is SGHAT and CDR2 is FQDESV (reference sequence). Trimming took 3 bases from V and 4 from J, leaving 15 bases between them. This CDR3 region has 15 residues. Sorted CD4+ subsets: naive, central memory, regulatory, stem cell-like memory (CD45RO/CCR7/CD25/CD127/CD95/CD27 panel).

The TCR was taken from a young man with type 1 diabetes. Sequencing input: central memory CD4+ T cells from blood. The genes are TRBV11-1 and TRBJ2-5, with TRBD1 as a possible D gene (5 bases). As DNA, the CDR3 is TGTGCCAGCAGCTTGAGTTCAGGGCTGGGAGAGACCCAGTACTTC. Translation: CASSLSSGLGETQYF.